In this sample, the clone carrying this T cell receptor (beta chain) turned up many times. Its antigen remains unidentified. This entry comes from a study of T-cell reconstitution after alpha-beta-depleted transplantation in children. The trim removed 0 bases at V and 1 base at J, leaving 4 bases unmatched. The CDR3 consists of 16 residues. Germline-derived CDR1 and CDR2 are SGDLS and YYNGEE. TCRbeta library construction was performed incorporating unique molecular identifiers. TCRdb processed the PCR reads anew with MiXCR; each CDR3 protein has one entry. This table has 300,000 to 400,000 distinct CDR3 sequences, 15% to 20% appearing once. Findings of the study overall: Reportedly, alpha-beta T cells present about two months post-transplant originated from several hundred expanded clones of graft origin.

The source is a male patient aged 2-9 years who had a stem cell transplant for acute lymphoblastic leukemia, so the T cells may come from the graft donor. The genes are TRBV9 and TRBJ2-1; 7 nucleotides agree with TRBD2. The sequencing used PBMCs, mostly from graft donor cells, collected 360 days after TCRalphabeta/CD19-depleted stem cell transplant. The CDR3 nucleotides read TGTGCCAGCAGCGTAGTGGGGGGGGTTTCCTACAATGAGCAGTTCTTC. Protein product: CASSVVGGVSYNEQFF.